What follows describes a single TCR beta chain. Its cognate antigen is unknown. Blood sampling took place at baseline, cycle 4 day 1, and cycle 7 day 1. The sample originates from a study of OX40 agonist ivuxolimab in advanced cancers. Study overall: Those enrolled were about 80% male, with a mean age of approximately 60 years and ages from 23 to 79.

Sequenced by immunoSEQ multiplex PCR; TCRdb stores in-frame clones only, minus some. This sample carries tens of thousands of clones, around 82% of them seen once, and the ten largest clones take 7.9%. Points from the study as a whole: There were, on average, more expanded clones in CD8+ T cells than in CD4+.

Here the sequenced sample was CD4+ or CD8+ T cells sorted from blood, taken in a trial of the OX40 agonist ivuxolimab. This receptor was identified in an adult with an advanced solid tumor such as melanoma, head and neck, liver or kidney cancer.

The CDR3 coding sequence is TGTGCCAGCAAGCACAGGGGCAATTGGGAGCAGTACTTC. Translated, it gives CASKHRGNWEQYF. V gene TRBV11-3 combines with J gene TRBJ2-7; 7 nucleotides line up with TRBD1. The CDR3 contains 13 residues. J gave up 7 bases and V 7 bases, and 10 bases lay outside the gene matches. The germline gives CDR1 SGHNT, CDR2 YENEEA.